This T cell receptor beta chain derives from a study of cytomegalovirus exposure and HLA in healthy donors. The CDR3 totals 14 residues. V shed 5 bases, J shed 0 bases, and the junction held 1 base outside the gene matches. From germline, CDR1 is LNHDA and CDR2 SQIVND (reference sequence). Donors consisted of healthy bone marrow donors. PCR primers comprised 60 Vbeta and 13 Jbeta primers. Produced via immunoSEQ multiplex PCR; TCRdb's table is partial and in-frame only. The sample yields about 190,000 clones, about 80% seen once. The receptor's source is a woman aged 45-65 years in good health and CMV-seropositive. This sequence joins TRBV19 and TRBJ2-1; 7 nucleotides match TRBD1. Sequencing was performed on PBMCs. CDR3 protein: CASSSGGSYNEQFF. CDR3 sequence (DNA): TGTGCCAGTAGTTCAGGGGGCTCCTACAATGAGCAGTTCTTC.